The rows below give T cell receptor beta chains drawn from one sample of a study of blood T cell repertoires in COVID-19. The assay was immunoSEQ multiplex PCR, and TCRdb's table has in-frame clones only and misses some. The sample has some 120,000 clones, about four fifths seen once; the top ten hold roughly 20%. Sequencing was done on a sample of peripheral blood. These receptors were taken from a man older than 75 with acute or convalescent COVID-19. Both conserved end residues are part of each CDR3. A D gene is named only where the DNA matches it firmly.

d_call	j_call	v_call	cdr3_aa
TRBD1	TRBJ2-1	TRBV4-3	CASSQDMRGPYNEQFF
.	TRBJ2-5	TRBV29-1	CSVESFQGETQYF
.	TRBJ1-4	TRBV15	CATSRVGPSAVNEKLFF
.	TRBJ1-4	TRBV3-1/TRBV3-2	CASSQGIGGEKLFF
TRBD1	TRBJ2-3	TRBV6-2/TRBV6-3	CASSLQGITTDTQYF
.	TRBJ1-1	TRBV2	CASSDRALQWNTEAFF
TRBD1	TRBJ2-2	TRBV24-1	CATSDRGQGMDTGELFF
.	TRBJ1-4	TRBV19	CASASGVQHEKLFF
TRBD2	TRBJ2-3	TRBV4-2	CASSPRGLVGTDTQYF
TRBD2	TRBJ2-1	TRBV3-1/TRBV3-2	CASSRPVGGSRDEQFF
.	TRBJ1-5	TRBV27	CASSSFTGTPGRRPQHF
TRBD1	TRBJ1-5	TRBV7-9	CASFLFSCDREWRSQPQHF
.	TRBJ2-7	TRBV29-1	CSVAGVWGDSYEQYF
.	TRBJ1-2	TRBV7-2	CASSSSHIGDGYTF
TRBD1	TRBJ1-6	TRBV19	CASTEGTANSPLHF
.	TRBJ1-5	TRBV27	CASSPSRGNQPQHF
TRBD1	TRBJ2-1	TRBV3-1/TRBV3-2	CASSQQTGINEQFF
.	TRBJ1-1	TRBV7-9	CASSNTVNTEAFF
TRBD1	TRBJ1-6	TRBV7-8	CASSSRDRNSPLHF
.	TRBJ1-2	TRBV24-1	CATSDSDSDYGYTF
TRBD1	TRBJ2-3	TRBV14	CASSQQGQGLQYF
.	TRBJ1-2	TRBV7-8	CATAPKRDSAYGYTF
.	TRBJ1-4	TRBV7-9	CASRSLGGSNEKLFF
.	TRBJ2-5	TRBV13	CASSLYLETQYF
TRBD1	TRBJ1-1	TRBV7-3	CASSPTGWGAFF
.	TRBJ2-3	TRBV5-1	CASSLQGTDTQYF
.	TRBJ1-2	TRBV7-2	CASSLMGSRHDGYTF
.	TRBJ2-1	TRBV11-2	CASSLGPYNEQFF
.	TRBJ2-3	TRBV27	CASSAGRRTSTDTQYF
TRBD2	TRBJ2-1	TRBV11-2	CASSLAPAGWDNEQFF
TRBD1	TRBJ1-5	TRBV19	CASSIFGTDNQPQHF
TRBD1	TRBJ1-2	TRBV29-1	CSVRTGTDRDGYTF
TRBD1	TRBJ2-5	TRBV7-2	CASSIRGREETQYF
TRBD1	TRBJ1-5	TRBV7-9	CASSPRGLGNQPQHF
TRBD1	TRBJ2-5	TRBV6-5	CASSYGTGGRETQYF
.	TRBJ2-7	TRBV6-5	CASRLQGLAYEQYF
.	TRBJ2-2	TRBV9	CASSPPGLVTGELFF
TRBD1	TRBJ2-3	TRBV3-1/TRBV3-2	CASSPGTASTDTQYF
.	TRBJ1-6	TRBV9	CASSVAPGYSPLHF
.	TRBJ1-2	TRBV28	CASISLYDGYTF
TRBD1	TRBJ2-7	TRBV3-1/TRBV3-2	CASSPYWTGGYEQYF
TRBD1	TRBJ1-1	TRBV6-5	CASYGVTGASEAFF
.	TRBJ2-2	TRBV7-2	CASPQAGSAGAGTGELFF
TRBD1	TRBJ2-5	TRBV5-1	CASSFYNRQGARETQYF